This entry lists 2 T cell receptor beta chains sequenced from one sample in a study of shared clonotypes between healthy human individuals. Profiling relied on immunoSEQ multiplex PCR, and the TCRdb table lists in-frame clones only, not all of them. This sample has about 2.3 million clones, with more than 85% found just once. Sequenced material: naive CD4+ T cells from PBMCs. Subset meaning: CD45RA+ positively selected. The receptors come from a man aged 18 to 29 in good health. Some clones in this sample may be carry-over from other donors' samples.

The CDR3 loop reads CASSFVFTGEAFF. The CDR3, as DNA: TGTGCCAGCAGCTTTGTATTTACAGGGGAAGCTTTCTTT. The rearrangement uses TRBV5-4 and TRBJ1-1; a weak D match, TRBD1 (6 bases). The V end lost 2 bases, the J end lost 8 bases, and 13 bases lay between the germline ends. CDR1 SGHNT and CDR2 YYREEE come from the germline V gene (reference sequence). The CDR3 loop spans 13 amino acids.

The genes are TRBV25-1 and TRBJ2-5; TRBD1 agrees at 7 bases. V was pared by 3 bases and J by 4 bases, with 8 bases of the junction left unmatched. This CDR3 contains 15 residues. Germline V gene lookup returns CDR1 MGHDK and CDR2 SYGVNS. CDR3 coding DNA: TGTGCCAGCAGTGATCTGGGACAGTGGGTAGAGACCCAGTACTTC. It specifies CASSDLGQWVETQYF.